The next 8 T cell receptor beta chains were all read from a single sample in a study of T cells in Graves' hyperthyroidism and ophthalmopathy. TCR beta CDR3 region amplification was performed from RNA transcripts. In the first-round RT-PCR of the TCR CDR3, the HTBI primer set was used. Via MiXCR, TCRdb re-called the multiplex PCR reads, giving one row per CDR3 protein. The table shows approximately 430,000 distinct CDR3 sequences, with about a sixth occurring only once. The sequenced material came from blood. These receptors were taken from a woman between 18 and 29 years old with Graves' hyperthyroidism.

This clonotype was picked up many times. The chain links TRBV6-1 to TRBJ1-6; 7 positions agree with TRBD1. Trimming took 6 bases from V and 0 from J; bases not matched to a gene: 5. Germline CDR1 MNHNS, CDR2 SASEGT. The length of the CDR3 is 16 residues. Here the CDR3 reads CASSLDRSSYNSPLHF. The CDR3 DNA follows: TGTGCCAGCAGCTTGGACAGGAGCTCCTATAATTCACCCCTCCACTTT.

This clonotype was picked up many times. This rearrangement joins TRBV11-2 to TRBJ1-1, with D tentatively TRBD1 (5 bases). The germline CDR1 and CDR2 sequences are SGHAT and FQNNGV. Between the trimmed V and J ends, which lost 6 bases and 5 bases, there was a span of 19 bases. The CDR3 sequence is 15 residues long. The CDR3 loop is CASRARGVGWTEAFF. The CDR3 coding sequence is TGTGCCAGCAGGGCTAGAGGGGTAGGGTGGACTGAAGCTTTCTTT.

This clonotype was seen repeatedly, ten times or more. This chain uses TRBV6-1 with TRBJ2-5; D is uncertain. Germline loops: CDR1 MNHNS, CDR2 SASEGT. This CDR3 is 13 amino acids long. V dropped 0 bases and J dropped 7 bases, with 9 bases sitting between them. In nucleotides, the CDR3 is TGTGCCAGCAGTGAAGCGTCGACGGGGACCCAGTACTTC. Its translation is CASSEASTGTQYF.

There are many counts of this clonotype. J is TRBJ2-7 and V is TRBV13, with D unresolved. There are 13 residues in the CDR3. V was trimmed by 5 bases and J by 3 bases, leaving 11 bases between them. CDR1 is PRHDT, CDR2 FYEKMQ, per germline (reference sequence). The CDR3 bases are TGTGCCAGCAGCCCGCTCTTTGGCTACGAGCAGTACTTC. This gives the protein CASSPLFGYEQYF. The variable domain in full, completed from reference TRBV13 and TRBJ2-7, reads AAGVIQSPRHLIKEKRETATLKCYPIPRHDTVYWYQQGPGQDPQFLISFYEKMQSDKGSIPDRFSAQQFSDYHSELNMSSLELGDSALYFCASSPLFGYEQYFGPGTRLTVT.

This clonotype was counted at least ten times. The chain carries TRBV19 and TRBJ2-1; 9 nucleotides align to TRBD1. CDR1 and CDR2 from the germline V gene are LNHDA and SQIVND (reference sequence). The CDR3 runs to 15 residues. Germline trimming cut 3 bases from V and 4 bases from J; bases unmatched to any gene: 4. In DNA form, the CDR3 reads TGTGCCAGTAGTATGGGGACAGGGCCTTACAATGAGCAGTTCTTC. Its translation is CASSMGTGPYNEQFF.

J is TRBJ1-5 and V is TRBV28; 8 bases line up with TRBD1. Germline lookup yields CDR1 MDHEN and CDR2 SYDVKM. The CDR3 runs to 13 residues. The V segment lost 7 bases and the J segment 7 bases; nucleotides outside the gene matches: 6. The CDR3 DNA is TGTGCCAGCACCAGCAGGGGGCACCAGCCCCAGCATTTT. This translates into CASTSRGHQPQHF.

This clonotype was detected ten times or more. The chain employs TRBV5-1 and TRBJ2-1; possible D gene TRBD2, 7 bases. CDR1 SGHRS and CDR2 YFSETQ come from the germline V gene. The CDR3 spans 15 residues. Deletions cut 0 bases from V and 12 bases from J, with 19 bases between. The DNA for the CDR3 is TGCGCCAGCAGCTTGGATTGGGGGGGGCAACGGGGGCAGTTCTTC. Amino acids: CASSLDWGGQRGQFF.

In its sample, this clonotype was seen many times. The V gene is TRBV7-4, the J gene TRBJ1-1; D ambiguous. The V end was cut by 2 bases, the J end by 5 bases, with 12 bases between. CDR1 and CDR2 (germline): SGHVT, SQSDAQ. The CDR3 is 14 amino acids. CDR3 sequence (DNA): TGTGCCAGCAGCTTATGGGGTTGCGTGACTGAAGCTTTCTTT. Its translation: CASSLWGCVTEAFF.